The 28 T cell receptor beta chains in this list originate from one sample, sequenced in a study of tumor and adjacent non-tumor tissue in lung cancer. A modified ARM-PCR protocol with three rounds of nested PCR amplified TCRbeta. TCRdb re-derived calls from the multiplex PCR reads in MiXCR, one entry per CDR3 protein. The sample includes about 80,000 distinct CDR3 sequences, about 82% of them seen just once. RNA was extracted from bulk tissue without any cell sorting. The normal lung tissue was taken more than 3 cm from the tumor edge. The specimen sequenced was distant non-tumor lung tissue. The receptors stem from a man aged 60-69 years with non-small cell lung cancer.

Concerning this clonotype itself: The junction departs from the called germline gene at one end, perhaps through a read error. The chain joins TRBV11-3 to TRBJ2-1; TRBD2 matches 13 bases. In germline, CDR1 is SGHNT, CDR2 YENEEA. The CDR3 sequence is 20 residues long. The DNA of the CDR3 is TGTGCCAGCAACTTACACCCCGGGACTAGCGGGGCAGGCTCCTACAATGAGCAGTTCTTC. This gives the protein CASNLHPGTSGAGSYNEQFF. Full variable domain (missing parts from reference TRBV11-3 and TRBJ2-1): EAGVVQSPRYKIIEKKQPVAFWCNPISGHNTLYWYLQNLGQGPELLIRYENEEAVDDSQLPKDRFSAERLKGVDSTLKIQPAELGDSAVYLCASNLHPGTSGAGSYNEQFFGPGTRLTVL.

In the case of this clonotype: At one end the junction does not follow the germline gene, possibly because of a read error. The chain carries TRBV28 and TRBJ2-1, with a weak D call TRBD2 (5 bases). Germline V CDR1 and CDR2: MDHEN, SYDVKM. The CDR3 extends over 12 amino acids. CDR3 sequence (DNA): TGTGCCAGCAGTCCAGACTTGGGGAGAATGTTATTC. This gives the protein CASSPDLGRMLF.

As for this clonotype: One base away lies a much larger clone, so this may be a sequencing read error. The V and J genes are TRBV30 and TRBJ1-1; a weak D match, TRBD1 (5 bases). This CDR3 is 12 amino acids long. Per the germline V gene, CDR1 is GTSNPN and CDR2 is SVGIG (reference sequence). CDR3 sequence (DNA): TGTGCCTGGAGTGTAGCGGGGACTGAAGTTTTCTTT. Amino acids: CAWSVAGTEVFF.

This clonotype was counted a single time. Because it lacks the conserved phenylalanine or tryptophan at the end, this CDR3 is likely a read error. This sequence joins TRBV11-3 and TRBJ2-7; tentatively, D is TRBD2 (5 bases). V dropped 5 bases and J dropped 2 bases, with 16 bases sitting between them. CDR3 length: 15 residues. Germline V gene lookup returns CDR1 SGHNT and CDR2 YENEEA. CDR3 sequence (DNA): TGTGCCAGCAGCCATCGGACTGGATTAACCTACGAGCAGTACATA. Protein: CASSHRTGLTYEQYI.

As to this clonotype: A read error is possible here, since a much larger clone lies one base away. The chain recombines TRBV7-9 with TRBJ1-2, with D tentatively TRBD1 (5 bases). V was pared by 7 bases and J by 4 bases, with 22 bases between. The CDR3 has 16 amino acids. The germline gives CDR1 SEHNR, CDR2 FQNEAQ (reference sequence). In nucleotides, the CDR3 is TGTGCCAGCAAGATGGGGGTGGACGGACTCCTCTATGGCTACACCTTC. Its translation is CASKMGVDGLLYGYTF.

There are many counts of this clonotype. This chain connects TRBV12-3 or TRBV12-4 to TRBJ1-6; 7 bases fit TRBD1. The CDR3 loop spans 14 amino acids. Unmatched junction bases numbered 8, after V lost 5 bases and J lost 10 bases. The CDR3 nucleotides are TGTGCCAGCAGTCAACAGGGGATGGAGTCACCCCTCCACTTT. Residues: CASSQQGMESPLHF.

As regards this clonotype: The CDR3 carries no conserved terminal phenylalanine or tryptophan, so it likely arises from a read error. CDR3 loop: CGVEDPQRTSATDTQYC. The CDR3 DNA is TGCGGCGTTGAAGACCCCCAGAGGACTAGCGCGACAGATACGCAGTATTGT. The rearrangement uses TRBV29-1 and TRBJ2-3, with 9 bases lining up with TRBD2. This CDR3 region has 17 residues. In germline, CDR1 is SQVTM, CDR2 ANQGSEA.

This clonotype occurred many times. The DNA of the CDR3 is TGTGCCACCAGTGATACAGTCGATACGCAGTATTTT. Its translation: CATSDTVDTQYF. This sequence joins TRBV24-1 and TRBJ2-3; D gene ambiguous. The germline CDR1 and CDR2 sequences are KGHDR and SFDVKD. CDR3 size: 12 residues. Trimming removed 3 bases from V and 6 bases from J, with 6 bases in between.

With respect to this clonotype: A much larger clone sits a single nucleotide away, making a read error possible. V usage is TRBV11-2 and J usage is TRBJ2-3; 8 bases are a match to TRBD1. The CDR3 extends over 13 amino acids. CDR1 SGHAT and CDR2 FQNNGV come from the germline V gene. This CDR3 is CANSLDRGDTQYF. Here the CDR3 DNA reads TGTGCCAACAGCTTAGACAGGGGAGATACGCAGTATTTT.

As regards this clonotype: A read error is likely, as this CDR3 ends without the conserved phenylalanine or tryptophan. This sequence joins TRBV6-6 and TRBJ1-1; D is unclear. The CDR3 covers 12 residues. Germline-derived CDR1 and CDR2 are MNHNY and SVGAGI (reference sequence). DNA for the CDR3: TGTGCCAGAAGTTACGGGAAGGCTGAAGCTTTCATT. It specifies CARSYGKAEAFI.

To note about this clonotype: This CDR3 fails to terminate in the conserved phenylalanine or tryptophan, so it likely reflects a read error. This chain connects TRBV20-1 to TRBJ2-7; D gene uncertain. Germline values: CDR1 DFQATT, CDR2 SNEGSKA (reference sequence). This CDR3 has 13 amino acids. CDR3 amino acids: CSRAGAPTYEQYL. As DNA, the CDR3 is TGCAGCCGCGCAGGAGCTCCTACCTACGAGCAGTACTTA.

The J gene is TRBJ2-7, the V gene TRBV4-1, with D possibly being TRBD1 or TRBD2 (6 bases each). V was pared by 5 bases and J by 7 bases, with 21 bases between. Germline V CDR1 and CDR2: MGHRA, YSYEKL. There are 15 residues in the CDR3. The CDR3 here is CASSIRGLAGKEQYF. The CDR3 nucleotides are TGCGCCAGCAGCATTCGGGGGCTGGCGGGGAAAGAGCAGTACTTC.

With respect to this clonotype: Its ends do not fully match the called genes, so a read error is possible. CDR3 in amino acids: CPSTTNGENTESFF. The CDR3 DNA is TGTCCCAGCACTACAAACGGGGAGAACACAGAATCTTTCTTT. This sequence joins TRBV11-1 and TRBJ1-1, with D unclear. The CDR3 has 14 residues. Germline values: CDR1 SGHAT, CDR2 FQDESV (reference sequence). Full variable domain (missing parts from reference TRBV11-1 and TRBJ1-1): EAEVAQSPRYKITEKSQAVAFWCDPISGHATLYWYRQILGQGPELLVQFQDESVVDDSQLPKDRFSAERLKGVDSTLKIQPAELGDSAMYLCPSTTNGENTESFFGQGTRLTVV.

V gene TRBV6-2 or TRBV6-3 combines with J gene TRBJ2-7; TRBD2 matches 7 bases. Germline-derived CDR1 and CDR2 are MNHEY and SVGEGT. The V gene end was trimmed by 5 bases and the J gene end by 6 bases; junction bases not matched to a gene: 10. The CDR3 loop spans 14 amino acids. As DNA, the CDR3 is TGTGCCAGCAGTAAGACTAGCAGGAGCTGCGAGCAGTACTTC. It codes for CASSKTSRSCEQYF.

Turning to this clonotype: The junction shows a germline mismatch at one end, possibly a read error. The CDR3 sequence is CSVRAETQYF. The CDR3 bases are TGCAGTGTTAGAGCGGAGACACAGTACTTC. V is TRBV20-1 and J is TRBJ2-5; the D gene is possibly TRBD2 (5 bases). CDR1 is DFQATT and CDR2 is SNEGSKA in the germline V gene (reference sequence). The CDR3 extends over 10 amino acids.

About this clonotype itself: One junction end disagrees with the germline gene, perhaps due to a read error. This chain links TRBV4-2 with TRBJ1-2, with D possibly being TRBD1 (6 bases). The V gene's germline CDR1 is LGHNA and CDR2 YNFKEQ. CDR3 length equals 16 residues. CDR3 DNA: TGTGCCAGCAGCCAAATCACAGGGCGGGGGGACTACGGCTACACCTTC. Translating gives CASSQITGRGDYGYTF.

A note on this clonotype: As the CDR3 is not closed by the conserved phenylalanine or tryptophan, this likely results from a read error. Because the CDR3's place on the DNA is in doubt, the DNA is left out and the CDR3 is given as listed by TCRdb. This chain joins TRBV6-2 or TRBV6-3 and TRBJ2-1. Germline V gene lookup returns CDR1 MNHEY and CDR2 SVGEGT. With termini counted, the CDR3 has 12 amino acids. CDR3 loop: CASSYSKDEQSL.

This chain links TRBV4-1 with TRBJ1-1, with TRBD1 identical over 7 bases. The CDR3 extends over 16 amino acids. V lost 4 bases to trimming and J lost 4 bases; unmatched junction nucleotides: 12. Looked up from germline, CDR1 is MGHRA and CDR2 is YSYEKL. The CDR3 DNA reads TGCGCCAGCAGCCTACGGACAGGTGAGGGAAGCACTGAAGCTTTCTTT. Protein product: CASSLRTGEGSTEAFF.

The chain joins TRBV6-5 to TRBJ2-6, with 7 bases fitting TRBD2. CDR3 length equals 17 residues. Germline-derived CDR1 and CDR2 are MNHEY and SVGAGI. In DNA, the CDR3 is TGTGCTGGCAGCCTGGCGGGAGCCAGCTCTGGGGCCAACGTCCTGACTTTC. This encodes CAGSLAGASSGANVLTF.

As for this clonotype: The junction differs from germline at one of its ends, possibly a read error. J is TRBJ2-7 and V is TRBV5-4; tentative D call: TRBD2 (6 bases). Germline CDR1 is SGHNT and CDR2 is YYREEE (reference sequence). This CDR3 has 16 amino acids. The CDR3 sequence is CASSLAGSSVSYKQYF. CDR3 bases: TGTGCCAGCAGCTTGGCCGGGAGTAGCGTCTCCTACAAGCAGTACTTC.

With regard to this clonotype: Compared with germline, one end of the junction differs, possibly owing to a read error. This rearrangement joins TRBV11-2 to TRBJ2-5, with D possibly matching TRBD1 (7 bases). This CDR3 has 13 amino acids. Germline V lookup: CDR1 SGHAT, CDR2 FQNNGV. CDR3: CDSGSTGEETHYF. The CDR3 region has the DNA TGTGATAGCGGCTCTACAGGGGAAGAGACCCATTACTTC. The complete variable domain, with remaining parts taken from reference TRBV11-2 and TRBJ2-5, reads EAGVAQSPRYKIIEKRQSVAFWCNPISGHATLYWYQQILGQGPKLLIQFQNNGVVDDSQLPKDRFSAERLKGVDSTLKIQPAKLEDSAVYLCDSGSTGEETHYFGPGTRLLVL.

CDR3 DNA sequence: TGTGCCACTGTCGGGACTAGCACCTACAATGAGCAGTTCTTC. This codes for CATVGTSTYNEQFF. The chain links TRBV6-2 or TRBV6-3 to TRBJ2-1; 9 bases line up with TRBD2. With V trimmed by 10 bases and J by 2 bases, 6 bases remained unmatched. Germline loops: CDR1 MNHEY, CDR2 SVGEGT. The CDR3 contains 14 residues.

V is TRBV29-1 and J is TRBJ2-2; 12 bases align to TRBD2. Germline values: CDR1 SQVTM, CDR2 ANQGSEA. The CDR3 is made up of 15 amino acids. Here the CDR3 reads CNTLTSGSYSGELFF. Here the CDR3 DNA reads TGCAACACGCTGACTAGCGGGAGTTACTCAGGGGAGCTGTTTTTT.

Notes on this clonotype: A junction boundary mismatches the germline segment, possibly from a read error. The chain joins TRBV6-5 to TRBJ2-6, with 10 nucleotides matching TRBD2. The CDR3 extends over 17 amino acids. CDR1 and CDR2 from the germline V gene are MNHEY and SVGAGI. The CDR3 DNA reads TGTGCCAGTAGCCTAGCGGGAGCCAGATCTGGGACCAACGTCCTGACTTTC. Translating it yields CASSLAGARSGTNVLTF.

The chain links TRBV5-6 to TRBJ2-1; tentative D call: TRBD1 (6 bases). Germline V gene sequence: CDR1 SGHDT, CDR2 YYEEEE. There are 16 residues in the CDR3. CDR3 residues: CTIIPWGRLRRNEQFF. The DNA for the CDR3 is TGTACCATCATCCCCTGGGGGCGCTTAAGGCGTAATGAGCAGTTCTTC.

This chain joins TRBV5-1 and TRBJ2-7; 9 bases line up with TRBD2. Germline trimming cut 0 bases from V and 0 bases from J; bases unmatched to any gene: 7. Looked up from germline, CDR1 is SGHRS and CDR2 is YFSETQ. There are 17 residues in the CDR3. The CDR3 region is CASSLVSASGISYEQYF. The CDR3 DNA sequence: TGCGCCAGCAGCTTGGTCTCGGCTAGCGGGATCTCCTACGAGCAGTACTTC.

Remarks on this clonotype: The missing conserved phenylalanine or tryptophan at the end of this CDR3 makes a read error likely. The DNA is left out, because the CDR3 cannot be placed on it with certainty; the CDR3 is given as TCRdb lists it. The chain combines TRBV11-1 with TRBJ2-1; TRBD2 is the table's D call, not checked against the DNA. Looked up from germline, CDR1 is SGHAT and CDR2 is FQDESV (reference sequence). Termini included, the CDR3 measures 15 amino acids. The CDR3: CASSSPSGGMNEQFL.

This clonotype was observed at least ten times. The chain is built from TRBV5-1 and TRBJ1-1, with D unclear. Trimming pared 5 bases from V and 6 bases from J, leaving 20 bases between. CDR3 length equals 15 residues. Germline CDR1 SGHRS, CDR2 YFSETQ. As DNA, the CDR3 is TGCGCCAGCAGAGCGACCCCAACGGGGAGTGCTGAAGCTTTCTTT. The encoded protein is CASRATPTGSAEAFF.